Reported below is one TCR beta chain. Its antigen remains unknown. This sample was included in a study of early stage breast cancer tumors. Broader study findings: Compared with adjacent normal breast, tumors showed about 2.5-fold denser, more clonal T cells.

TCRdb's table, derived via immunoSEQ multiplex PCR, lists solely in-frame clones and lacks some. The sample has 5,500 to 7,000 clones, 73% seen once. V dropped 7 bases and J dropped 1 base, with 11 bases sitting between them. CDR3 length: 14 residues. Germline V CDR1 and CDR2: SNHLY, FYNNEI. The chain employs TRBV2 and TRBJ2-1, with a weak D call TRBD2 (5 bases). The origin of this receptor is a person aged 40 to 49 with breast cancer. Sequencing used normal breast tissue next to the tumor. Written as DNA, the CDR3 is TGTGCCAGCACCCGACGGGAATCCTACAATGAGCAGTTCTTC. Translation: CASTRRESYNEQFF.